One T cell receptor (beta chain) is described in this entry. Described time point: pre-treatment sample, taken before nivolumab and TIL therapy. The data stem from a study of TIL therapy for anti-PD-1-resistant metastatic lung cancer. Study overall: Progressing patients received lymphodepletion, expanded TIL infusion and IL-2. Tumors carried a median roughly 1.6 non-synonymous mutations per megabase.

Sequencing used immunoSEQ v3. TCRdb's copy holds only in-frame clones and misses some; the assay was immunoSEQ multiplex PCR. The sample has more than 55,000 clones, roughly four fifths seen once. The length of the CDR3 is 16 residues. Trimming pared 1 base from V and 0 bases from J, leaving 9 bases between. Germline CDR1 and CDR2: SGHTA and FQGNSA. This sequence joins TRBV7-2 and TRBJ2-2; D gene ambiguous. The sample here was blood, taken at baseline. This TCR derives from a person aged 25 to 80 with non-small cell lung cancer. The CDR3 bases are TGTGCCAGCAGCTTAGTTGTGACTCCGAACACCGGGGAGCTGTTTTTT. As protein: CASSLVVTPNTGELFF.